Below are 16 T cell receptor beta chains sequenced from a single sample in a study of T cell responses to AZD1222 COVID-19 vaccine. Using immunoSEQ multiplex PCR, the repertoire was profiled, and TCRdb retains in-frame clones only, with some absent. The table includes 140,000 to 150,000 clones, roughly 88% detected once. Sequencing was performed on peripheral blood, taken 28 days after the second dose of the MenACWY control vaccine. The receptor source for this set is an adult who received the MenACWY meningococcal vaccine as a control.

This clone was detected a few times. The chain's CDR3 is CASSQDPSPGQSGYTF. CDR3 in DNA: TGTGCCAGCAGCCAAGATCCGTCCCCAGGGCAGTCCGGCTACACCTTC. The chain combines TRBV4-2 with TRBJ1-2; D is possibly TRBD1 (5 bases). The germline V gene has CDR1 LGHNA and CDR2 YNFKEQ. CDR3 length: 16 residues. The germline V and J ends were trimmed by 0 bases and 8 bases, with 19 bases remaining between them.

The chain uses TRBV27 and TRBJ1-2; TRBD1 matches 11 bases. Trimming took 5 bases from V and 7 from J; bases not matched to a gene: 6. Germline assignment: CDR1 MNHEY and CDR2 SMNVEV (reference sequence). This CDR3 comprises 14 residues. The CDR3 DNA reads TGTGCCAGCAGTCCCGGACAGGGGGCAGGTGGCTACACCTTC. This codes for CASSPGQGAGGYTF.

This chain connects TRBV11-1 to TRBJ1-1; TRBD1 might be the D (6 bases). Germline-derived CDR1 and CDR2 are SGHAT and FQDESV (reference sequence). V was trimmed by 6 bases and J by 6 bases, leaving 14 bases between them. CDR3 size: 13 residues. The CDR3 reads CASRGDTGSEAFF. The DNA for the CDR3 is TGTGCCAGCAGGGGAGATACAGGGTCTGAAGCTTTCTTT.

The gene calls are TRBV6-2 or TRBV6-3 and TRBJ2-3; maybe TRBD2 (6 bases). V was shortened by 5 bases and J by 6 bases, with 15 bases between the two germline ends. CDR3 length: 14 amino acids. Germline CDR1 is MNHEY and CDR2 is SVGEGT. CDR3 sequence: CASSPAGGRDTQYF. CDR3 coding DNA: TGTGCCAGCAGTCCAGCGGGTGGGCGGGATACGCAGTATTTT.

The chain carries TRBV10-3 and TRBJ2-1, with 9 nucleotides matching TRBD1. The ends lost 6 bases at V and 4 bases at J; junction bases unmatched: 4. CDR3 length: 14 amino acids. Per the germline V gene, CDR1 is ENHRY and CDR2 is SYGVKD. Here the CDR3 reads CAIRKTGGYNEQFF. DNA for the CDR3: TGTGCCATCAGAAAGACAGGGGGATACAATGAGCAGTTCTTC.

The chain joins TRBV28 to TRBJ2-2; possibly TRBD2 for D (7 bases). Trimming stripped 7 bases from V and 5 bases from J, with 11 bases between. Germline loops: CDR1 MDHEN, CDR2 SYDVKM. The CDR3 has 13 amino acids. The chain's CDR3 is CASKGGGTGELFF. The DNA for the CDR3 is TGTGCCAGCAAAGGGGGAGGGACCGGGGAGCTGTTTTTT.

The chain employs TRBV9 and TRBJ2-1; no clear D gene. Germline CDR1 reads SGDLS; CDR2 reads YYNGEE. V gave up 0 bases and J gave up 8 bases, with 12 bases separating them. The CDR3 totals 14 residues. The DNA for the CDR3 is TGTGCCAGCAGCGTAGCGCCGGGCCTCGATGAGCAGTTCTTC. Its protein is CASSVAPGLDEQFF.

This chain links TRBV7-2 with TRBJ2-7; 12 bases line up with TRBD2. In germline, CDR1 is SGHTA, CDR2 FQGNSA. V shed 4 bases, J shed 1 base, and the junction held 8 bases outside the gene matches. The CDR3 sequence is 17 residues long. The CDR3 reads CASSSRTSGIGSYEQYF. In DNA form, the CDR3 reads TGTGCCAGCAGCTCTCGGACTAGCGGGATTGGGTCCTACGAGCAGTACTTC.

The chain is built from TRBV10-3 and TRBJ1-1, with a tentative D call TRBD1 (6 bases). CDR3 length: 12 residues. Germline V gene lookup returns CDR1 ENHRY and CDR2 SYGVKD. V was trimmed by 10 bases and J by 1 base, leaving 10 bases between them. The CDR3 reads CASSQGNTEAFF. The CDR3 DNA sequence: TGTGCCAGCTCACAGGGGAACACTGAAGCTTTCTTT.

The V and J genes are TRBV3-1 (or the pseudogene TRBV3-2) and TRBJ1-2; D is ambiguous. Deletions cut 1 base from V and 8 bases from J, with 8 bases between. Germline V gene sequence: CDR1 LGHDT, CDR2 YNNKEL (reference sequence). The CDR3 has 12 residues. CDR3 amino acids: CASSQVTCGYTF. The CDR3 coding sequence is TGTGCCAGCAGCCAAGTAACTTGCGGCTACACCTTC.

This chain connects TRBV27 to TRBJ1-5, with D maybe TRBD1 (5 bases). The CDR3 loop spans 13 amino acids. The germline V gene encodes CDR1 MNHEY and CDR2 SMNVEV (reference sequence). Trimming removed 9 bases from V and 2 bases from J, with 11 bases in between. For the CDR3, the DNA is TGTGCCAGTCAGGGCCGGGGCAATCAGCCCCAGCATTTT. It encodes CASQGRGNQPQHF.

This chain connects TRBV5-1 to TRBJ2-3; 9 bases match TRBD2. Trimming took 3 bases from V and 8 from J; bases not matched to a gene: 7. The germline gives CDR1 SGHRS, CDR2 YFSETQ. This CDR3 contains 14 residues. The chain's CDR3 is CASSSYQLAGTQYF. CDR3 sequence (DNA): TGCGCCAGCAGCTCCTACCAACTAGCGGGTACGCAGTATTTT.

The count of this clone is one. The CDR3 protein is CASSQFAGTEGANVLTF. The CDR3 nucleotides are TGTGCCAGCAGCCAATTTGCCGGGACTGAAGGGGCCAACGTCCTGACTTTC. The chain has TRBV14 and TRBJ2-6, with D possibly matching TRBD2 (6 bases). Germline V CDR1 and CDR2: SGHDN, FVKESK. The CDR3 extends over 17 amino acids. Trimming shortened V by 2 bases and J by 4 bases, and 15 bases separated the two germline ends.

J is TRBJ1-1 and V is TRBV7-9; D is uncertain. The CDR3 is 12 residues long. Trimming left V 1 base short and J 7 bases short, with 7 bases between. The germline V gene has CDR1 SEHNR and CDR2 FQNEAQ (reference sequence). The CDR3 sequence is CASSLERDEAFF. The CDR3 nucleotides are TGTGCCAGCAGCTTAGAGCGTGATGAAGCTTTCTTT. The whole variable domain, remainder taken from reference TRBV7-9 and TRBJ1-1, is DTGVSQNPRHKITKRGQNVTFRCDPISEHNRLYWYRQTLGQGPEFLTYFQNEAQLEKSRLLSDRFSAERPKGSFSTLEIQRTEQGDSAMYLCASSLERDEAFFGQGTRLTVV.

This chain connects TRBV18 to TRBJ2-5; the D gene is possibly TRBD2 (6 bases). Germline V gives CDR1 KGHSH, CDR2 LQKENI. This CDR3 spans 15 amino acids. V shed 3 bases and J shed 5 bases, with 16 bases lying between them. The CDR3 DNA sequence: TGTGCCAGCTCACCTATACCGGGGGAGCGGGAGACCCAGTACTTC. Translated: CASSPIPGERETQYF.

This clone is a singleton in its sample. The rearrangement links TRBV18 to TRBJ1-2; possibly TRBD1 for D (5 bases). The V gene lost 6 bases and the J gene lost 0 bases, with 11 bases spanning the gap. Germline-derived CDR1 and CDR2 are KGHSH and LQKENI. The CDR3 loop spans 14 amino acids. This CDR3 is CASSQGAANYGYTF. The CDR3 bases are TGTGCCAGCTCTCAGGGAGCTGCTAACTATGGCTACACCTTC.